The rows below give T cell receptor beta chains drawn from one sample of a study of blood T cell repertoires in COVID-19. Assay used: immunoSEQ multiplex PCR; TCRdb lists only in-frame clones, some missing. Among under 200,000 clones listed, 65% to 90% were seen once. The source material was peripheral blood. The receptor source for this set is a man between 60 and 75 years old with acute or convalescent COVID-19. CDR3s leave out the opening cysteine and the closing phenylalanine or tryptophan.

J gene,V gene,CDR3 protein
TRBJ2-7,TRBV9,ASSVTREDD
TRBJ2-7,TRBV6-6,ATRDYTYEQY
TRBJ2-2,TRBV10-3,AISAYSAGANTGELF
TRBJ1-4,TRBV5-8,ASSLMFDTVGEKLF
TRBJ2-3,TRBV11-2,ASRLMWVGTDTQY
TRBJ1-1,TRBV2,ASSEGGGKWTEAF
TRBJ2-1,TRBV19,ASSGRNEQF
TRBJ2-7,TRBV6-5,ASSYSNPGPAYEQY
TRBJ1-6,TRBV5-1,ASSERGTGNSPLH
TRBJ2-3,TRBV6-6,ASSPRTSGWNTDTQY
TRBJ2-2,TRBV4-1,ASSQGPLAGADTGELF
TRBJ1-5,TRBV6-4,ASTRGGGNQPQH
TRBJ1-2,TRBV12-3/TRBV12-4,ASSLQGPGGYT
TRBJ2-4,TRBV6-1,ASSERGWGNIQY
TRBJ2-3,TRBV29-1,SVRGDFPTDTQY
TRBJ2-1,TRBV28,ASIGAKGGGSYNEQF
TRBJ1-5,TRBV28,ASGGGVNQPQH
TRBJ1-2,TRBV4-1,ASSQEAGLNYGYT
TRBJ1-4,TRBV6-5,ASSYAGREKLF
TRBJ2-2,TRBV9,ASSSGGTGYPPTGELF
TRBJ1-5,TRBV10-3,AISEEDRDNQPQH
TRBJ2-7,TRBV6-5,ASSRGQGSEQY
TRBJ1-1,TRBV7-9,ASSFVGDSRAF
TRBJ2-7,TRBV7-2,ASSPDRSRSYEQY
TRBJ1-1,TRBV10-3,ATSPQKELTEAF
TRBJ1-1,TRBV28,ASNLPRGLGTTEAF
TRBJ2-2,TRBV27,ASSLETTGELF
TRBJ2-5,TRBV27,ASSLGRGRQETQY
TRBJ1-1,TRBV3-1/TRBV3-2,ASSQGTGNTEAF
TRBJ1-2,TRBV5-4,ASSPWETGEYGYT
TRBJ1-3,TRBV24-1,ATSDWRVDTIY
TRBJ2-1,TRBV9,ASSAGPTSYNEQF
TRBJ2-4,TRBV10-3,ATGGQGNIQY
TRBJ1-4,TRBV30,AWSEGPTNEKLF
TRBJ2-5,TRBV7-3,ASSLNPSGRAETQY
TRBJ2-2,TRBV4-1,ASSQAVLAGADTGELF
TRBJ2-7,TRBV9,ASSVGLAGVWEQY
TRBJ1-1,TRBV6-5,ASSQYLVSNTEAF
TRBJ1-1,TRBV7-9,ASSSQGQGTEAF
TRBJ2-2,TRBV27,ASSSRTGGSTGELF
TRBJ2-1,TRBV10-1,ASSMGLTPSNNEQF
TRBJ2-3,TRBV5-1,ASSPGGARGDTQY
TRBJ2-5,TRBV30,ARDEGWETQY
TRBJ2-4,TRBV30,AWSVAGGQKNIQY
TRBJ2-7,TRBV30,AWSISSYEQY
TRBJ2-1,TRBV19,ASTPDSHYNEQF
TRBJ2-3,TRBV10-3,AISEETGTTGSGDTQY
TRBJ1-2,TRBV6-5,ASSQTTGSYGYT
TRBJ2-5,TRBV24-1,ATSVSGGPETQY
TRBJ2-2,TRBV6-4,ASSPSGNTGELF
TRBJ2-3,TRBV15,ATSRDTLEGGPDTQY
TRBJ2-3,TRBV29-1,SVGQPYTNTQY
TRBJ1-1,TRBV30,AWSVRHSNTEAF